The clone carrying this T cell receptor (beta chain) counts as medium-sized. What it recognizes is unknown. This specimen belongs to a study of OX40 agonist ivuxolimab in advanced cancers. Overall study: Those treated in dose escalation had hepatocellular carcinoma, melanoma, renal cell cancer or head and neck cancer. Points from the study as a whole: Clonal expansion by week 6 occurred in CD4+ and CD8+ blood T cells (at 0.1 to 3.0 mg/kg).

V was clipped by 5 bases and J by 4 bases; unmatched bases: 3. The CDR3 totals 13 residues. Per germline, CDR1 SGHTA and CDR2 FQGNSA. Repertoires were generated with immunoSEQ multiplex PCR, while TCRdb's copy carries only in-frame clones and drops some. Counted here are 20,000 to 25,000 clones, roughly 84% occurring once; the ten biggest clones make up approximately 30%. The receptor comes from an adult with an advanced solid tumor such as melanoma, head and neck, liver or kidney cancer. The rearrangement links TRBV7-2 to TRBJ2-7, with 9 nucleotides matching TRBD1. Sequencing used CD4+ or CD8+ T cells sorted from blood, obtained in a trial of the OX40 agonist ivuxolimab. CDR3 region: CASSPGQGYEQYF. The CDR3 bases are TGTGCCAGCAGCCCGGGACAGGGATACGAGCAGTACTTC.